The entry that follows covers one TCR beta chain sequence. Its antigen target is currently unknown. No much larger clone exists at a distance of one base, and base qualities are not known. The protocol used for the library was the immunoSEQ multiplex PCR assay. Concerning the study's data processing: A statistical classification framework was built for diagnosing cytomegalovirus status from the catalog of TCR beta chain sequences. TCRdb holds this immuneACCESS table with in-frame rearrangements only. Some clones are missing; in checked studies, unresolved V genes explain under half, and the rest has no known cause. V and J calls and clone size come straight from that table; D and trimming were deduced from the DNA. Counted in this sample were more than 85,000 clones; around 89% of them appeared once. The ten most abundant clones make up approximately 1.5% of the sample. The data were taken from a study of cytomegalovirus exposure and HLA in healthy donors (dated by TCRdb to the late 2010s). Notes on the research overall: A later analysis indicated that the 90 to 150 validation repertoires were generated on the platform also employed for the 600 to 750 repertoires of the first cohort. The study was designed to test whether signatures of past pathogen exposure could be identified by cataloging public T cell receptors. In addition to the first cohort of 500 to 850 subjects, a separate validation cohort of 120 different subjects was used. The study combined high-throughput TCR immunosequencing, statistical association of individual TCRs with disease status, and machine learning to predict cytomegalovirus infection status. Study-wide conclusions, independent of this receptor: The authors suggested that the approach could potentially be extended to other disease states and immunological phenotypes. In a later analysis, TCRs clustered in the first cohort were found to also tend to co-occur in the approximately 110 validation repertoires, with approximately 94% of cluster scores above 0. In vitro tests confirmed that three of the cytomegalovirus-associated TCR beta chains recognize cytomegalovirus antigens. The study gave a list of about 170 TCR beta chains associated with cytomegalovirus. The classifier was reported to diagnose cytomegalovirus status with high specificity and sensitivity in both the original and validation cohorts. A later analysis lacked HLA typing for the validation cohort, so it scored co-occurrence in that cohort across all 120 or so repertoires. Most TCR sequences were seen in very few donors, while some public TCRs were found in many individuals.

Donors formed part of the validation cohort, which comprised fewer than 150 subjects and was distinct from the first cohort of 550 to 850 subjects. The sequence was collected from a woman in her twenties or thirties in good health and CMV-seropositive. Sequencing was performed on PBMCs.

The CDR3 corresponds to CASSQDHSAGEGETQYF. The base sequence is TGTGCCAGCAGCCAAGATCATTCCGCAGGGGAGGGAGAGACCCAGTACTTC. The rearrangement combines TRBV4-2 with TRBJ2-5, with a weak D call of TRBD2 (7 bases match). From the cysteine through the phenylalanine, the CDR3 covers 17 amino acids. Only the CDR3 portion is preserved as DNA: 51 bases, with reading frame beginning at the first base. V loses 0 bases, J loses 4 bases, and the germline ends lie 18 bases apart. From the germline V gene, CDR1 is LGHNA and CDR2 is YNFKEQ.